Detailed here is one TCR beta chain. Its antigen is not identified. Other DNA sequences in the sample encode the same CDR3. The protocol was immunoSEQ multiplex PCR, while the TCRdb copy is restricted to in-frame clones and leaves out a portion. This sample has 440,000 or so clones, with less than 95% found just once. The sample is drawn from a study of Ad26.COV2.S vaccination and SARS-CoV-2 variants. Study-wide findings and caveats: People who got the vaccine had more spike-specific TCR breadth than people who got placebo.

Germline lookup yields CDR1 SGDLS and CDR2 YYNGEE. This CDR3 contains 14 residues. V lost 0 bases, J lost 4 bases, and 8 bases lay in between. Documented treatment: roughly 20 received Ad26.COV2.S at low or high dose, single or two shots; roughly five received placebo; per-sample allocation not given. Repertoires come from day 63 after the first vaccine or placebo injection. Wuhan-strain SARS-CoV-2 spike was expressed by the Ad26 vector that made up the vaccine. This chain connects TRBV9 to TRBJ2-1, with TRBD1 as a possible D gene (6 bases). Sequenced material: peripheral blood, taken in a trial of Ad26.COV2.S vaccine versus placebo. The receptor's source is a person aged 18-60 years who received the Ad26.COV2.S COVID-19 vaccine or a placebo. The CDR3 loop reads CASSVAQGYNEQFF. Written as DNA, the CDR3 is TGTGCCAGCAGCGTAGCCCAGGGGTACAATGAGCAGTTCTTC. The full variable domain, with the rest looked up from reference TRBV9 and TRBJ2-1, is DSGVTQTPKHLITATGQRVTLRCSPRSGDLSVYWYQQSLDQGLQFLIQYYNGEERAKGNILERFSAQQFPDLHSELNLSSLELGDSALYFCASSVAQGYNEQFFGPGTRLTVL.